These 28 T cell receptor beta chains were sequenced from one sample in a study of coeliac disease. TCRdb keeps only in-frame clones here, not all; method: immunoSEQ multiplex PCR. The sample consists of about 6,500 clones, about 71% of them appearing once. Source material: lamina propria lymphocytes from the gut. The receptors shown here come from a man in his fifties or sixties with active celiac disease.

The chain carries TRBV6-1 and TRBJ1-2; tentative D call: TRBD1 (5 bases). Trimming left V 1 base short and J 5 bases short, with 11 bases between. Germline CDR1 is MNHNS and CDR2 is SASEGT. The CDR3 is 14 residues long. For the CDR3, the DNA is TGTGCCAGCAGTGAAGTTGGGGGGGGGTATGGCTACACCTTC. It encodes CASSEVGGGYGYTF.

The rearrangement uses TRBV5-1 and TRBJ2-7; a possible D gene is TRBD2 (5 bases). This CDR3 has 16 residues. V dropped 0 bases and J dropped 6 bases, with 19 bases sitting between them. The germline V gene has CDR1 SGHRS and CDR2 YFSETQ. CDR3 sequence: CASSLEGRRSGSEQYF. DNA for the CDR3: TGCGCCAGCAGCTTGGAGGGTCGGCGGTCGGGGAGCGAGCAGTACTTC. Full variable domain (outside the CDR3, taken from reference TRBV5-1 and TRBJ2-7): KAGVTQTPRYLIKTRGQQVTLSCSPISGHRSVSWYQQTPGQGLQFLFEYFSETQRNKGNFPGRFSGRQFSNSRSEMNVSTLELGDSALYLCASSLEGRRSGSEQYFGPGTRLTVT.

The chain carries TRBV19 and TRBJ1-5; no reliable D call. Looked up from germline, CDR1 is LNHDA and CDR2 is SQIVND (reference sequence). The CDR3 totals 12 residues. V was cut by 6 bases and J by 5 bases, with 8 bases left in between. DNA of the CDR3: TGTGCCAGTAGCAAACATGATCAGCCCCAGCATTTT. Protein product: CASSKHDQPQHF.

V gene TRBV6-1 combines with J gene TRBJ2-7; possible D gene TRBD2, 6 bases. This CDR3 is 15 amino acids long. Looked up from germline, CDR1 is MNHNS and CDR2 is SASEGT. Trimming pared 1 base from V and 1 base from J, leaving 11 bases between. The CDR3 protein is CASSEGGSGSYEQYV. CDR3 DNA: TGTGCCAGCAGTGAAGGAGGGAGCGGGTCCTACGAGCAGTACGTC.

The V call is TRBV2, the J call TRBJ2-3, with 7 bases identical to TRBD1. V trimming: 5 bases; J trimming: 4 bases; junction bases outside the gene matches: 9. Germline lookup yields CDR1 SNHLY and CDR2 FYNNEI. The CDR3 extends over 15 amino acids. The CDR3 coding sequence is TGTGCCAGCAGTCTCAGACAGGGTCCACCAGATACGCAGTATTTT. This gives the protein CASSLRQGPPDTQYF.

The chain recombines TRBV13 with TRBJ1-1, with 8 positions matching TRBD1. The junction had 9 bases not matched to a gene; V was cut back by 5 bases and J by 10 bases. CDR1 and CDR2 from the germline V gene are PRHDT and FYEKMQ (reference sequence). The CDR3 loop spans 13 amino acids. The CDR3, as DNA: TGTGCCAGCAGCCTCGGCAGGGGGCGTGCAGCTTTCTTT. Translated, it gives CASSLGRGRAAFF.

The J gene is TRBJ2-5, the V gene TRBV12-5; D remains unclear. Per germline, CDR1 LGHNT and CDR2 FRNRAP. CDR3 length: 13 amino acids. Trimming stripped 6 bases from V and 4 bases from J, with 12 bases between. The chain's CDR3 is CASGPGSGETQYF. The CDR3 nucleotides read TGTGCTAGTGGCCCGGGTAGTGGAGAGACCCAGTACTTC.

The chain couples TRBV11-2 to TRBJ2-3, with TRBD2 identical over 8 bases. This CDR3 is built from 15 residues. The germline gives CDR1 SGHAT, CDR2 FQNNGV. Trimming took 2 bases from V and 4 from J; bases not matched to a gene: 5. This chain's CDR3 is CASSLWAGGSDTQYF. CDR3 nucleotides: TGTGCCAGCAGCTTATGGGCGGGAGGATCAGATACGCAGTATTTT.

The rearrangement uses TRBV12-5 and TRBJ2-4; D gene unclear. In germline, CDR1 is LGHNT, CDR2 FRNRAP. This CDR3 has 13 amino acids. The V and J ends lost 1 base and 5 bases respectively, with 6 bases between them. DNA for the CDR3: TGTGCTAGTGGTTTGGACCCGGAAAACATTCAGTACTTC. Translated: CASGLDPENIQYF.

This chain connects TRBV2 to TRBJ2-3, with unresolved D. CDR3 length equals 12 residues. Deletions cut 5 bases from V and 6 bases from J, with 9 bases between. The germline CDR1 and CDR2 sequences are SNHLY and FYNNEI. This CDR3 reads CASSYAADTQYF. Written as DNA, the CDR3 is TGTGCCAGCAGTTATGCAGCGGATACGCAGTATTTT.

This clone has just one count. This rearrangement joins TRBV10-1 to TRBJ1-1, with a tentative D call TRBD1 (6 bases). Germline V gene data show CDR1 as WNHNN and CDR2 as SYGVQD (reference sequence). This CDR3 comprises 13 residues. Deletions cut 4 bases from V and 5 bases from J, with 11 bases between. CDR3 nucleotides: TGCGCCAGCAGTGCGAACAGGGAGACTGAAGCTTTCTTT. It is translated as CASSANRETEAFF.

This chain links TRBV7-9 with TRBJ2-3, with 7 bases matching TRBD2. The CDR3 runs to 16 residues. CDR1 and CDR2 from the germline V gene are SEHNR and FQNEAQ (reference sequence). Trimming removed 5 bases from V and 9 bases from J; junction bases left unmatched: 17. The DNA of the CDR3 is TGTGCCAGCAGCCTGCGGGCGGGAGTAGCCCTACGAACGCAGTATTTT. It encodes CASSLRAGVALRTQYF.

The V call is TRBV28, the J call TRBJ1-2, with TRBD1 matching 11 bases. Germline V lookup: CDR1 MDHEN, CDR2 SYDVKM. The CDR3 is 17 amino acids. The ends lost 7 bases at V and 2 bases at J; junction bases unmatched: 12. The CDR3 protein is CASTNEGTGGTNYGYTF. The CDR3 region has the DNA TGTGCCAGCACAAACGAGGGGACAGGGGGAACGAACTATGGCTACACCTTC.

The genes are TRBV28 and TRBJ2-7; D may be TRBD1 (5 bases). V lost 6 bases and J 5 bases, leaving 20 bases between the germline ends. CDR3 length: 15 residues. Germline assignment: CDR1 MDHEN and CDR2 SYDVKM. The chain's CDR3 is CASSRQSPFHHEQYF. The CDR3 coding sequence is TGTGCCAGCAGCCGACAGTCGCCCTTTCACCACGAGCAGTACTTC.

The rearrangement uses TRBV7-3 and TRBJ1-2; 9 nucleotides align to TRBD1. This CDR3 has 15 residues. V shed 4 bases and J 4 bases; nucleotides not matched to a gene: 7. From germline, CDR1 is SGHTA and CDR2 FQGTGA. CDR3 amino acids: CASSSDRGDLYGYTF. The CDR3 nucleotides are TGTGCCAGCAGCTCAGACAGGGGGGACCTCTATGGCTACACCTTC.

The V and J genes are TRBV7-9 and TRBJ2-5; 7 bases are shared with TRBD2. Germline CDR1 is SEHNR and CDR2 is FQNEAQ (reference sequence). Losses at the gene ends were 4 bases for V and 1 base for J; bases not matched to a gene: 3. CDR3 length equals 14 residues. The CDR3 reads CASSSGRGQETQYF. For the CDR3, the DNA is TGTGCCAGCAGCTCGGGGAGGGGCCAAGAGACCCAGTACTTC.

V gene TRBV11-2 combines with J gene TRBJ2-1; 8 bases are shared with TRBD2. With V trimmed by 1 base and J by 7 bases, 3 bases remained unmatched. The CDR3 loop spans 14 amino acids. Germline V CDR1 and CDR2: SGHAT, FQNNGV. CDR3 bases: TGTGCCAGCAGCTTAGGACGGGAGGGGAATGAGCAGTTCTTC. It yields the protein CASSLGREGNEQFF.

This clone turned up a few times. The junction does not match germline at one end; this may be a read error. The chain couples TRBV6-6 to TRBJ2-3; possibly TRBD1 for D (6 bases). CDR3 length equals 14 residues. Per germline, CDR1 MNHNY and CDR2 SVGAGI (reference sequence). The CDR3 here is CASRRQDSTDTQYF. CDR3 sequence (DNA): TGTGCCAGCAGACGACAGGACAGCACCGATACGCAGTATTTT.

The V call is TRBV11-3, the J call TRBJ2-5; D is unclear. V was cut by 9 bases and J by 0 bases, with 8 bases left in between. Germline CDR1 is SGHNT and CDR2 is YENEEA. The CDR3 extends over 12 amino acids. CDR3 DNA: TGTGCCAGTAGGAGCGACCAAGAGACCCAGTACTTC. Residues: CASRSDQETQYF.

This clone was counted a few times. This chain connects TRBV18 to TRBJ1-1; 8 bases agree with TRBD1. J was trimmed by 0 bases and V by 6 bases; bases with no gene match: 6. This CDR3 is built from 15 residues. Germline V gene sequence: CDR1 KGHSH, CDR2 LQKENI. The CDR3 nucleotides read TGTGCCAGCTCCCAAGACAGGGGTTTGAACACTGAAGCTTTCTTT. Encoded protein: CASSQDRGLNTEAFF.

The chain couples TRBV13 to TRBJ1-5, with 9 bases that match TRBD1. CDR1 is PRHDT, CDR2 FYEKMQ, per germline (reference sequence). Trimming removed 4 bases from V and 2 bases from J; junction bases left unmatched: 0. There are 14 residues in the CDR3. CDR3 bases: TGTGCCAGCAGCTGGACAGGGGGCAATCAGCCCCAGCATTTT. It yields the protein CASSWTGGNQPQHF.

The chain uses TRBV7-2 and TRBJ2-7; TRBD1 aligns across 9 bases. Losses at the gene ends were 5 bases for V and 8 bases for J; bases not matched to a gene: 7. Germline V lookup: CDR1 SGHTA, CDR2 FQGNSA. The CDR3 contains 13 residues. For the CDR3, the DNA is TGTGCCAGCAGCCGAAGGGACAGGGACCAGCAGTACGTC. The encoded protein is CASSRRDRDQQYV.

CDR3: CASSVVPGNNSPLHF. CDR3 DNA: TGTGCCAGCAGCGTAGTCCCGGGGAATAATTCACCCCTCCACTTT. The chain recombines TRBV9 with TRBJ1-6; D remains ambiguous. This CDR3 is 15 amino acids long. CDR1 is SGDLS, CDR2 YYNGEE, per germline. Between the trimmed V and J ends, which lost 0 bases and 5 bases, there was a span of 9 bases.

The chain has TRBV11-3 and TRBJ2-7; 9 bases fit TRBD2. Germline assignment: CDR1 SGHNT and CDR2 YENEEA. This CDR3 contains 13 residues. J was trimmed by 8 bases and V by 3 bases; bases with no gene match: 5. CDR3 protein: CASSLGLAGKQYV. The CDR3 bases are TGTGCCAGCAGCTTGGGACTAGCCGGCAAGCAGTACGTC.

The V and J genes are TRBV11-2 and TRBJ1-2, with D possibly being TRBD1 (5 bases). Per the germline V gene, CDR1 is SGHAT and CDR2 is FQNNGV. The length of the CDR3 is 13 residues. Trimming removed 5 bases from V and 4 bases from J, with 11 bases in between. For the CDR3, the DNA is TGTGCCAGCAGCCCGGGAGGGGCCTATGGCTACACCTTC. Its protein product is CASSPGGAYGYTF. The whole variable domain, filled in from reference TRBV11-2 and TRBJ1-2, reads EAGVAQSPRYKIIEKRQSVAFWCNPISGHATLYWYQQILGQGPKLLIQFQNNGVVDDSQLPKDRFSAERLKGVDSTLKIQPAKLEDSAVYLCASSPGGAYGYTFGSGTRLTVV.

CDR3: CASSRFTGFPYEQYF. DNA for the CDR3: TGTGCCAGCAGCCGGTTTACGGGTTTCCCCTACGAGCAGTACTTC. The chain carries TRBV7-9 and TRBJ2-7, with unresolved D. Germline loops: CDR1 SEHNR, CDR2 FQNEAQ (reference sequence). This CDR3 region has 15 residues. V gave up 5 bases and J gave up 2 bases, with 16 bases separating them.

V and J are TRBV19 and TRBJ1-1; TRBD1 matches 7 bases. The germline CDR1 and CDR2 sequences are LNHDA and SQIVND (reference sequence). Losses at the gene ends were 6 bases for V and 1 base for J; bases not matched to a gene: 5. The CDR3 consists of 14 residues. The CDR3 coding sequence is TGTGCCAGTAGCCCGAGACAGGGGAACACTGAAGCTTTCTTT. Its translation: CASSPRQGNTEAFF.

As concerns this clone: The sample contains more than one DNA sequence encoding this CDR3. This chain joins TRBV6-1 and TRBJ1-4; 7 nucleotides line up with TRBD1. Germline lookup yields CDR1 MNHNS and CDR2 SASEGT. V was pared by 4 bases and J by 0 bases, with 5 bases of the junction left unmatched. This CDR3 is built from 16 residues. The CDR3 DNA is TGTGCCAGCAGTGTGAGGCAGGGGGCAACTAATGAAAAACTGTTTTTT. Translated: CASSVRQGATNEKLFF.